The next 18 T cell receptor beta chains were all read from a single sample in a study of human T cells and chemical hapten exposure. Time point in this sample: patch test 2, 6 weeks after DPC sensitization. Treatment of the sample: therapeutic diphenylcyclopropenone sensitization with weekly scalp DPC. TCRdb reprocessed the RACE reads with MiXCR, giving one entry per CDR3 protein. The profile shows about 70,000 distinct CDR3 sequences, 7.5% to 9.5% of them singletons. Source: whole blood, taken in connection with sensitization to the hapten diphenylcyclopropenone (DPC). Every receptor here comes from a woman in her 50s with alopecia areata. Some clones in this sample may be carry-over from other donors' samples.

This clonotype showed up many times. The DNA is left out, because the CDR3 cannot be placed on it with certainty; the CDR3 is given as TCRdb lists it. The chain uses TRBV21-1 and TRBJ2-3; the table's D call, TRBD2, was not checked against the DNA. TRBV21-1 corresponds to a pseudogene. The CDR3 length equals 15 residues, ends included. The CDR3 loop reads CASSNWAGGTDTQYF.

The rearrangement joins TRBV5-4 to TRBJ1-6; unclear D gene. This CDR3 spans 14 amino acids. Trimming shortened V by 2 bases and J by 8 bases, and 11 bases separated the two germline ends. Germline V CDR1 and CDR2: SGHNT, YYREEE (reference sequence). For the CDR3, the DNA is TGTGCCAGCAGCTTTCTCCGTGGGGATTCACCCCTCCACTTT. Translation gives CASSFLRGDSPLHF.

This clonotype has just a few counts. The V call is TRBV16, the J call TRBJ2-7; D unclear. Per germline, CDR1 KGHSY and CDR2 FQNENV. The CDR3 loop spans 13 amino acids. The germline V and J ends were trimmed by 3 bases and 4 bases, with 10 bases remaining between them. CDR3 amino acids: CASSHERTYEQYF. In DNA, the CDR3 is TGTGCCAGCAGCCATGAGAGAACTTACGAGCAGTACTTC.

The V call is TRBV5-1, the J call TRBJ1-1, with D possibly TRBD1 on 5 matching bases. The ends were cut back, 2 bases at V and 9 bases at J, with 17 bases in the middle. The germline V gene encodes CDR1 SGHRS and CDR2 YFSETQ. The CDR3 extends over 14 amino acids. CDR3 DNA: TGCGCCAGCAGCTTAACTGGGGGAGAGCAAAAAGCTTTCTTT. Protein sequence: CASSLTGGEQKAFF.

This clonotype has a count of ten or more. The rearrangement uses TRBV6-5 and TRBJ1-2; the D is unclear. CDR1 MNHEY and CDR2 SVGAGI come from the germline V gene. The CDR3 is made up of 11 amino acids. Trimming stripped 9 bases from V and 3 bases from J, with 8 bases between. CDR3 protein: CASRTDYGYTF. As DNA, the CDR3 is TGTGCCAGTAGGACGGACTATGGCTACACCTTC.

The rearrangement uses TRBV9 and TRBJ2-3; 7 bases match TRBD2. The V gene end was trimmed by 6 bases and the J gene end by 5 bases; junction bases not matched to a gene: 15. CDR1 SGDLS and CDR2 YYNGEE come from the germline V gene. This CDR3 contains 16 residues. The DNA for the CDR3 is TGTGCCAGCACCGGAATAGTCGGGGGGATGATAGATACGCAGTATTTT. Encoded protein: CASTGIVGGMIDTQYF. The full variable domain, in which reference TRBV9 and TRBJ2-3 provide the parts outside the CDR3, is DSGVTQTPKHLITATGQRVTLRCSPRSGDLSVYWYQQSLDQGLQFLIQYYNGEERAKGNILERFSAQQFPDLHSELNLSSLELGDSALYFCASTGIVGGMIDTQYFGPGTRLTVL.

The chain uses TRBV6-2 or TRBV6-3 and TRBJ2-7; D unresolved. CDR1 MNHEY and CDR2 SVGEGT come from the germline V gene. Trimming removed 2 bases from V and 4 bases from J, with 9 bases in between. The CDR3 sequence is 13 residues long. The DNA of the CDR3 is TGTGCCAGCAGTTACGTGGGGTCTTACGAGCAGTACTTC. This codes for CASSYVGSYEQYF.

This clonotype was found a few times. This chain joins TRBV7-2 and TRBJ2-7, with D unclear. The CDR3 loop spans 14 amino acids. Deletions cut 5 bases from V and 8 bases from J, with 19 bases between. Germline V lookup: CDR1 SGHTA, CDR2 FQGNSA. Written as DNA, the CDR3 is TGTGCCAGCAGCCCTGGTCCCGAGGCAAAACAGCAGTACTTC. It translates to CASSPGPEAKQQYF.

This clonotype was recorded at least ten times. The chain uses TRBV20-1 and TRBJ1-3; D perhaps matches TRBD1 (6 bases). V lost 1 base, J lost 0 bases, and 13 bases lay in between. The CDR3 has 16 amino acids. Looked up from germline, CDR1 is DFQATT and CDR2 is SNEGSKA (reference sequence). Written as DNA, the CDR3 is TGCAGTGCTAGAGTCGCCGGGACACTCTCTGGAAACACCATATATTTT. Its translation: CSARVAGTLSGNTIYF.

This clonotype showed up just a few times. The chain employs TRBV3-1 and TRBJ1-1; D gene uncertain. Germline-derived CDR1 and CDR2 are LGHDT and YNNKEL (reference sequence). This CDR3 contains 15 residues. Trimming took off 0 bases at V and 0 bases at J, with 8 bases between the two ends. The CDR3 loop is CASSQDRQVNTEAFF. The CDR3 region has the DNA TGTGCCAGCAGCCAAGATAGGCAGGTGAACACTGAAGCTTTCTTT.

The gene calls are TRBV3-1 and TRBJ2-1; 7 bases match TRBD2. Germline lookup yields CDR1 LGHDT and CDR2 YNNKEL (reference sequence). The J segment lost 4 bases and the V segment lost 0 bases, leaving 6 bases of the junction unmatched. This CDR3 contains 16 residues. The CDR3 spells CASSQERDYLYNEQFF. The DNA of the CDR3 is TGTGCCAGCAGCCAAGAAAGGGACTACCTATACAATGAGCAGTTCTTC.

The CDR3 DNA reads TGTGCCAGCAGCCAAGAAGCCAGAATCCAAAACATTCAGTACTTC. Its translation: CASSQEARIQNIQYF. V gene TRBV4-2 combines with J gene TRBJ2-4; D unresolved. Germline V gene data show CDR1 as LGHNA and CDR2 as YNFKEQ. Trimming stripped 0 bases from V and 5 bases from J, with 11 bases between. This CDR3 is 15 amino acids long.

This clonotype has only a few counts. This chain joins TRBV5-1 and TRBJ2-3; 8 bases align to TRBD2. With V trimmed by 2 bases and J by 2 bases, 1 base remained unmatched. CDR1 and CDR2 from the germline V gene are SGHRS and YFSETQ. There are 14 residues in the CDR3. For the CDR3, the DNA is TGCGCCAGCAGCTTTAGCGGGAACACAGATACGCAGTATTTT. It encodes CASSFSGNTDTQYF.

A single count supports this clonotype. The genes are TRBV7-9 and TRBJ2-7, with 7 bases matching TRBD1. The junction had 10 bases not matched to a gene; V was cut back by 5 bases and J by 6 bases. This CDR3 comprises 14 residues. Per the germline V gene, CDR1 is SEHNR and CDR2 is FQNEAQ (reference sequence). The CDR3 DNA sequence: TGTGCCAGCAGCGGGGAGAGGGGGCGTGGCGAGCAGTACTTC. Translation gives CASSGERGRGEQYF.

This clonotype was recorded many times. J is TRBJ1-4 and V is TRBV20-1; D is uncertain. V lost 1 base to trimming and J lost 7 bases, with 10 bases between them. The CDR3 is 13 amino acids. Germline-derived CDR1 and CDR2 are DFQATT and SNEGSKA (reference sequence). CDR3 protein: CSARGPVGEKLFF. The CDR3 bases are TGCAGTGCTAGAGGGCCCGTTGGTGAAAAACTGTTTTTT.

The chain couples TRBV7-2 to TRBJ1-4; D is possibly TRBD1 (5 bases). Germline CDR1 SGHTA, CDR2 FQGNSA. The CDR3 is made up of 18 amino acids. The V end lost 1 base, the J end lost 4 bases, and 19 bases lay between the germline ends. CDR3 bases: TGTGCCAGCAGCTTAGAGCCGCTGTGGGGGGGGTTTAATGAAAAACTGTTTTTT. It encodes CASSLEPLWGGFNEKLFF.

The chain joins TRBV29-1 to TRBJ2-3, with D perhaps TRBD2 (7 bases). Per germline, CDR1 SQVTM and CDR2 ANQGSEA. The V gene lost 4 bases and the J gene lost 13 bases, with 9 bases spanning the gap. The CDR3 loop spans 9 amino acids. This chain's CDR3 is CSVGEGEYF. In DNA, the CDR3 is TGCAGCGTTGGGGAGGGGGAGTATTTT.

This clonotype was recorded many times. V gene TRBV20-1 combines with J gene TRBJ1-2; D is unclear. CDR1 and CDR2 from the germline V gene are DFQATT and SNEGSKA (reference sequence). V shed 2 bases and J shed 0 bases, with 4 bases lying between them. CDR3 length: 12 amino acids. In nucleotides, the CDR3 is TGCAGTGCTAGAATGGCTAACTATGGCTACACCTTC. Translating gives CSARMANYGYTF.